This T cell receptor beta chain was recovered during a study of CD8 T cells in Susac syndrome. RNA, at 0.5 to 1 ug, was reverse transcribed with random hexamers. In TCRdb, the immunoSEQ multiplex PCR reads were re-called with MiXCR into one record per CDR3 protein. The sample comprises about 240,000 distinct CDR3 sequences, less than 96% of which are singletons, and about 0.095% rests with the top ten. This clonotype appeared once. Germline CDR1 and CDR2: SGDLS and YYNGEE. The CDR3 loop spans 16 amino acids. V dropped 0 bases and J dropped 3; count of bases not matched to a gene: 3. This sequence was found in a human donor with Susac syndrome. The rearrangement uses TRBV9 and TRBJ2-3, with 11 nucleotides matching TRBD2. Sequencing input: CD4+ T cells from PBMCs. CDR3 loop: CASSVVAGGKTDTQYF. The DNA for the CDR3 is TGTGCCAGCAGCGTAGTAGCGGGAGGGAAGACAGATACGCAGTATTTT.